The clone carrying this TCR beta chain has at least ten counts. Antigen unknown. This specimen belongs to a study of T-cell reconstitution after alpha-beta-depleted transplantation in children. Unique molecular identifiers were incorporated during preparation of the TCRbeta library. TCRdb reanalysed the PCR reads using MiXCR and keeps one entry per CDR3 protein. The data hold about 300,000 distinct CDR3 sequences, with over 7% observed a single time. V was trimmed by 2 bases and J by 3 bases, leaving 8 bases between them. The germline V gene encodes CDR1 SGHTA and CDR2 FQGTGA. This CDR3 spans 13 amino acids. Overall study results and limits: Most T-cell counts and diversity one year after the transplant came from T cells that were newly produced. TCRbeta diversity was high at day 60 in some patients (a result of surviving recipient T cells and thymic progenitors). Where alpha-beta T cells came from about two months after transplant was reportedly several hundred expanded graft clones.

The rearrangement links TRBV7-3 to TRBJ2-7; the D gene is possibly TRBD1 (6 bases). This clonotype was sampled from a female patient aged 2 to 10 who had a stem cell transplant for Fanconi anemia, so the T cells may come from the graft donor. Specimen: peripheral blood, collected 360 days after TCRalphabeta/CD19-depleted stem cell transplant. This CDR3 reads CASSLEGGYEQYF. The CDR3 DNA reads as TGTGCCAGCAGCTTAGAAGGGGGCTACGAGCAGTACTTC.